The clone carrying this T cell receptor (beta chain) was counted between two and nine times. PCR was performed a second time for about 7 to 11 cycles using a sample-barcoded 5' primer and a J-beta primer mix. Via MiXCR, TCRdb re-called the 5' RACE reads, giving one row per CDR3 protein. The sample lists 600,000 to 1,000,000 distinct CDR3 sequences, roughly 60% occurring once. This entry comes from a study of blood T cells in healthy people across ages. Trimming cost V 7 bases and J 9 bases, with 25 bases left between them. The germline gives CDR1 SQVTM, CDR2 ANQGSEA. CDR3 length equals 15 residues. Sequenced material: blood. This clonotype was obtained from a man aged 30 to 39 in good health. The chain is built from TRBV29-1 and TRBJ2-4, with D possibly called TRBD1 or TRBD2 (5 bases each). The CDR3 protein is CSAGDLASGGGIQYF. DNA for the CDR3: TGCAGCGCCGGGGACCTCGCCAGCGGAGGAGGCATTCAGTACTTC. Together with reference TRBV29-1 and TRBJ2-4, the CDR3 gives the full variable domain: SAVISQKPSRDICQRGTSLTIQCQVDSQVTMMFWYRQQPGQSLTLIATANQGSEATYESGFVIDKFPISRPNLTFSTLTVSNMSPEDSSIYLCSAGDLASGGGIQYFGAGTRLSVL.